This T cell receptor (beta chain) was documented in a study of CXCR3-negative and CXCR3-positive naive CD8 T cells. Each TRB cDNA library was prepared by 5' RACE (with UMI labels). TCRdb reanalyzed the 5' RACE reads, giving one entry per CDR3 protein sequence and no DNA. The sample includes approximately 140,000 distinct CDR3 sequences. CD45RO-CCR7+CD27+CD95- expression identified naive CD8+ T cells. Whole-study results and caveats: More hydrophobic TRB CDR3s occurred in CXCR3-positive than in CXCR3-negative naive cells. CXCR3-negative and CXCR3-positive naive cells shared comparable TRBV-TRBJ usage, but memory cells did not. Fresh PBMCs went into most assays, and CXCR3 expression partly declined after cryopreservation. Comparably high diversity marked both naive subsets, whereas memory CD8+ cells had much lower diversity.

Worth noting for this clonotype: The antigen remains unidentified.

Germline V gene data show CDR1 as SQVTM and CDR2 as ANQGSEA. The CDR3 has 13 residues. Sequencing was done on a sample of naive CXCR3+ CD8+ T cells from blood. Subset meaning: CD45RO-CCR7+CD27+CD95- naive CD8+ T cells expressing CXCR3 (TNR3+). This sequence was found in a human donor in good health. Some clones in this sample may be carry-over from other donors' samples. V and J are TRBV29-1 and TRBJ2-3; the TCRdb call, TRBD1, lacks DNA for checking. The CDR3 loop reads CSVINRVSDTQYF.